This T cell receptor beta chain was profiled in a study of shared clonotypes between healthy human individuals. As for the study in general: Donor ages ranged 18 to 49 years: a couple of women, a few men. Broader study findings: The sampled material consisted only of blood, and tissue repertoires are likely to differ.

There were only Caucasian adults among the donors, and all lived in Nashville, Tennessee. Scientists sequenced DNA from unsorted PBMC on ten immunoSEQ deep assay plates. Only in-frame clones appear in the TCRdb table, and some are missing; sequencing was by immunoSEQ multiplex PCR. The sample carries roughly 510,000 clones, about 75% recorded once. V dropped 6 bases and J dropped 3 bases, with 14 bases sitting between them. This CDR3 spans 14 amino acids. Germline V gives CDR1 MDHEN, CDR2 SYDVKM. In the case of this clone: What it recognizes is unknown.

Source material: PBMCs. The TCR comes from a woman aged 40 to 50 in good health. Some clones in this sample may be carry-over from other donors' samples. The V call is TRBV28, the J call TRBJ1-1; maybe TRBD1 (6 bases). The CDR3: CASRETGSYTEAFF. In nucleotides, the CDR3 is TGTGCCAGCAGGGAAACAGGGTCCTACACTGAAGCTTTCTTT.